The 3 T cell receptor beta chains below all came from one sample that was sequenced in a study of T-cell reconstitution after alpha-beta-depleted transplantation in children. During its preparation, the TCRbeta library received unique molecular identifiers. TCRdb used MiXCR to reprocess the PCR reads, holding one entry per CDR3 protein. The sample holds some 460,000 distinct CDR3 sequences, about 17% seen once. Sequenced material: PBMCs, mostly from graft donor cells, taken 360 days after TCRalphabeta/CD19-depleted stem cell transplant. The receptors shown here come from a boy in the first two years of life who had a stem cell transplant for Wiskott-Aldrich syndrome, so the T cells may come from the graft donor.

The chain has TRBV11-2 and TRBJ2-5; the match to TRBD2 covers 11 bases. Looked up from germline, CDR1 is SGHAT and CDR2 is FQNNGV. CDR3 length: 18 amino acids. The J segment lost 5 bases and the V segment lost 5 bases, leaving 16 bases of the junction unmatched. CDR3 loop: CASSPQPLLAGVSETQYF. The CDR3 region has the DNA TGTGCCAGCAGCCCCCAACCCCTACTAGCGGGAGTGTCGGAGACCCAGTACTTC.

This clonotype was found many times. The chain has TRBV10-3 and TRBJ2-1, with TRBD1 identical over 12 bases. V was clipped by 6 bases and J by 8 bases; unmatched bases: 5. The CDR3 totals 14 residues. Germline V gene sequence: CDR1 ENHRY, CDR2 SYGVKD. In DNA form, the CDR3 reads TGTGCCATCAGGGGGACAGGGGGCTGGGATGAGCAGTTCTTC. This codes for CAIRGTGGWDEQFF.

This clonotype was seen more than once but under ten times. The CDR3, as DNA: TGTGCCACCAGCAGCCCCCTAACGGGAGTATTACGACGCAATGAGCAGTTCTTC. It yields the protein CATSSPLTGVLRRNEQFF. The rearrangement uses TRBV15 and TRBJ2-1; D perhaps matches TRBD2 (6 bases). This CDR3 region has 18 residues. The germline V and J ends were trimmed by 3 bases and 6 bases, with 24 bases remaining between them. The germline V gene has CDR1 LNHNV and CDR2 YYDKDF (reference sequence).